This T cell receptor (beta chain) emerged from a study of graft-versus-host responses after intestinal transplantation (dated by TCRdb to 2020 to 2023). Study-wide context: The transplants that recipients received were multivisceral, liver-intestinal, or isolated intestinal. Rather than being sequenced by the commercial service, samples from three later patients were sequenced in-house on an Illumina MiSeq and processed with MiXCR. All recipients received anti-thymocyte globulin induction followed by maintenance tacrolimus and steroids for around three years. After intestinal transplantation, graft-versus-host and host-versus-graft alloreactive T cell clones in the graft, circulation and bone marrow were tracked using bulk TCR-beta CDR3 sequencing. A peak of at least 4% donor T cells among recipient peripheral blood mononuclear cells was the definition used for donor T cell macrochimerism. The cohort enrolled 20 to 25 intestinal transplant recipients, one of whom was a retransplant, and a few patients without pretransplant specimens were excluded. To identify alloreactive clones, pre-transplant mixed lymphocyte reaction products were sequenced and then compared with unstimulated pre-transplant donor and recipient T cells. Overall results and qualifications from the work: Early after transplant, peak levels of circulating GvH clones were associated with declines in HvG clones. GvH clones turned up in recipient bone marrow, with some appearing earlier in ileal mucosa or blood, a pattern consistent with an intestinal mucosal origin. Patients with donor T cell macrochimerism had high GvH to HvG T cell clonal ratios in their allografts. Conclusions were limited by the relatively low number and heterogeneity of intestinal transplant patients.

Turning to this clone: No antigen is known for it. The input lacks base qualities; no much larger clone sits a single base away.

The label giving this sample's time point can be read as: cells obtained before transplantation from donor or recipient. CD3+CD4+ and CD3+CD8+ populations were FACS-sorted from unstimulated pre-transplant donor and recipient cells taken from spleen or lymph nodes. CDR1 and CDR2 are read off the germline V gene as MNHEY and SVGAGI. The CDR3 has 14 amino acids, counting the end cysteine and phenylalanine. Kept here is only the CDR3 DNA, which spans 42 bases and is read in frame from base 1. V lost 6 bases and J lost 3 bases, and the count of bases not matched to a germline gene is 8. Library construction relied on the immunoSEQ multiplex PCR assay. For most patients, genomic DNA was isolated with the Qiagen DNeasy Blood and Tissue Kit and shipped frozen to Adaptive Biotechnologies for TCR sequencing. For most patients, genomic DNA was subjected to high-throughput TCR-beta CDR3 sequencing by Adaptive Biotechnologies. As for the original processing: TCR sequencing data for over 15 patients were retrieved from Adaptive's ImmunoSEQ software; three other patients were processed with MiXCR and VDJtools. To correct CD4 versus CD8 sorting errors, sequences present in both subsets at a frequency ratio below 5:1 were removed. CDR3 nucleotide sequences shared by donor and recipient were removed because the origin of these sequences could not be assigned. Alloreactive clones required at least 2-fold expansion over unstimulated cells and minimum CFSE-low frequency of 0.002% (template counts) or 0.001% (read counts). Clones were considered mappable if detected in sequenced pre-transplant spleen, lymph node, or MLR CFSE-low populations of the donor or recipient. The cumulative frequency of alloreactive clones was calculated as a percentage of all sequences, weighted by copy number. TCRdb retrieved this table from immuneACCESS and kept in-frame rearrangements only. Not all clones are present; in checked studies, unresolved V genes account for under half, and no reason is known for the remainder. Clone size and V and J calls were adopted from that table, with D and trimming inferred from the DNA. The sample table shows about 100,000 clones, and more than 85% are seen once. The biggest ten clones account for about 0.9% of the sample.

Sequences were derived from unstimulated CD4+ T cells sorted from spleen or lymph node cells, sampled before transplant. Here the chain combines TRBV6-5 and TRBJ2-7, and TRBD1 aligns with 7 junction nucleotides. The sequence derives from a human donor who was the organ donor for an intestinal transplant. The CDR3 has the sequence CASSSRDRFYEQYF. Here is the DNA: TGTGCCAGCAGCTCCCGGGACAGATTCTACGAGCAGTACTTC.